This entry concerns a single T cell receptor (beta chain). This CDR3 comprises 15 residues. V lost 0 bases and J 4 bases, leaving 13 bases between the germline ends. CDR1 is DFQATT, CDR2 SNEGSKA, per germline (reference sequence). This entry belongs to a study of blood T cells in healthy people across ages. The authors ran a second PCR of about 6 to 11 cycles using a sample-barcoded 5' primer and a J-beta primer mix. TCRdb reanalysed the 5' RACE reads using MiXCR and keeps one entry per CDR3 protein. The sample contains fewer than 1,000,000 distinct CDR3 sequences, roughly 44% of which appear only once.

This sequence joins TRBV20-1 and TRBJ1-5; no clear D. Sequencing input: blood. The origin of this receptor is a man in his 60s in good health. CDR3 region: CSARDRPGVNQPQHF. In nucleotides, the CDR3 is TGCAGTGCTAGAGATCGCCCTGGGGTAAATCAGCCCCAGCATTTT.